The 26 T cell receptor beta chains given below trace back to one sample, sequenced in a study of tissue T cells after allogeneic stem cell transplantation. Sequencing was performed with immunoSEQ multiplex PCR; in TCRdb, only in-frame clones are kept and a portion is missing. Of roughly 4,000 clones listed, approximately 70% are singletons. The sample consisted of left colon tissue, taken at autopsy. These receptors all stem from a male donor at least 60 years old with lung cancer.

This chain uses TRBV9 with TRBJ1-5; perhaps TRBD1 as D (6 bases). Trimming stripped 2 bases from V and 2 bases from J, with 14 bases between. In germline, CDR1 is SGDLS, CDR2 YYNGEE. The CDR3 is 16 amino acids. The CDR3 DNA reads as TGTGCCAGCAGCGTTGGGGGGCTGGAGGGCAATCAGCCCCAGCATTTT. Its protein is CASSVGGLEGNQPQHF.

Here the CDR3 DNA reads TGTGCCAGCAGCTTCGGGGAGAGGGCTGAAGCTTTCTTT. This translates into CASSFGERAEAFF. The chain employs TRBV11-2 and TRBJ1-1, with no clear D. Germline assignment: CDR1 SGHAT and CDR2 FQNNGV. This CDR3 contains 13 residues. V dropped 3 bases and J dropped 6 bases, with 11 bases sitting between them.

This chain joins TRBV5-1 and TRBJ1-2; the D gene is possibly TRBD1 (5 bases). The CDR3 contains 15 residues. The V gene's germline CDR1 is SGHRS and CDR2 YFSETQ. The V and J ends lost 0 bases and 4 bases respectively, with 13 bases between them. In DNA form, the CDR3 reads TGCGCCAGCAGCTTGGAACGGGGAACAGGCTATGGCTACACCTTC. Translating it yields CASSLERGTGYGYTF.

The rearrangement links TRBV27 to TRBJ2-7, with TRBD2 matching 7 bases. The CDR3 totals 15 residues. Germline V CDR1 and CDR2: MNHEY, SMNVEV (reference sequence). V lost 3 bases and J lost 4; bases outside the gene matches: 9. CDR3 loop: CASSFLSSGLYEQYF. CDR3 nucleotides: TGTGCCAGCAGTTTTTTGTCTAGCGGACTTTACGAGCAGTACTTC.

V gene TRBV2 combines with J gene TRBJ2-7; no definite D call. The length of the CDR3 is 12 residues. The V and J ends lost 2 bases and 5 bases respectively, with 7 bases between them. The germline V gene encodes CDR1 SNHLY and CDR2 FYNNEI. This CDR3 reads CASSELPNEQYF. The CDR3 DNA reads as TGTGCCAGCAGTGAATTGCCGAACGAGCAGTACTTC.

This clone occurred a few times. This chain joins TRBV25-1 and TRBJ2-7; TRBD1 matches 8 bases. With V trimmed by 1 base and J by 4 bases, 6 bases remained unmatched. The CDR3 has 15 amino acids. Germline CDR1 and CDR2: MGHDK and SYGVNS. The CDR3 loop reads CASSESGQVRYEQYF. The CDR3 nucleotides read TGTGCCAGCAGTGAATCGGGACAGGTGAGATACGAGCAGTACTTC.

This clone has a handful of counts. V usage is TRBV21-1 and J usage is TRBJ1-1; the table calls TRBD1, which could not be checked here. TRBV21-1 constitutes a pseudogene. This CDR3 contains 13 residues. Here the CDR3 DNA reads TGTGCCAGCAGCAAAGACAGGGCCACTGAAGCTTTCTTT. Translating it yields CASSKDRATEAFF.

The CDR3, as DNA: TGTGCCAGCAGAGCCAGTAGGAGGGGCAATCAGCCCCAGCATTTT. Protein product: CASRASRRGNQPQHF. The J gene is TRBJ1-5, the V gene TRBV6-5; no firm D call. The germline V gene has CDR1 MNHEY and CDR2 SVGAGI. The CDR3 length is 15 residues. The V end was cut by 6 bases, the J end by 2 bases, with 14 bases between.

This clone came up a few times. The chain recombines TRBV3-1 (or the pseudogene TRBV3-2) with TRBJ2-4, with 11 nucleotides matching TRBD1. Germline V gives CDR1 LGHDT, CDR2 YNNKEL (reference sequence). Trimming at V came to 7 bases and at J to 7 bases, leaving 9 bases not matched to a gene. The CDR3 is made up of 15 amino acids. The CDR3 DNA reads TGTGCCAGCAAAGGACAGGGGGCGTCATATAACATTCAGTACTTC. Protein sequence: CASKGQGASYNIQYF.

The rearrangement uses TRBV11-2 and TRBJ1-2; D is unresolved. Germline values: CDR1 SGHAT, CDR2 FQNNGV. V lost 1 base and J 4 bases, leaving 7 bases between the germline ends. The CDR3 is made up of 13 amino acids. This CDR3 is CASSLGASYGYTF. The CDR3 bases are TGTGCCAGCAGCTTAGGGGCGTCCTATGGCTACACCTTC.

Regarding this clone: Other DNA sequences in this specimen translate into the identical CDR3. The rearrangement joins TRBV5-5 to TRBJ2-7; 11 bases map to TRBD2. Germline V gene data show CDR1 as SGHKS and CDR2 as YYEKEE (reference sequence). The CDR3 totals 15 residues. V shed 1 base, J shed 7 bases, and the junction held 7 bases outside the gene matches. The CDR3 region has the DNA TGTGCCAGCAGCTTGATAGCGGGGGGGCCGGGGGAGCAGTACTTC. Translated, it gives CASSLIAGGPGEQYF.

This clone was counted between two and nine times. This chain connects TRBV7-9 to TRBJ2-7, with 11 bases lining up with TRBD2. CDR3 length: 18 residues. CDR1 and CDR2 from the germline V gene are SEHNR and FQNEAQ (reference sequence). V was clipped by 4 bases and J by 2 bases; unmatched bases: 13. The CDR3 DNA sequence: TGTGCCAGCAGCTCCCTACCTACTAGCGGGAGAACGGCCTACGAGCAGTACTTC. It codes for CASSSLPTSGRTAYEQYF. Based on the CDR3 plus reference TRBV7-9 and TRBJ2-7, the full variable domain is DTGVSQNPRHKITKRGQNVTFRCDPISEHNRLYWYRQTLGQGPEFLTYFQNEAQLEKSRLLSDRFSAERPKGSFSTLEIQRTEQGDSAMYLCASSSLPTSGRTAYEQYFGPGTRLTVT.

The chain employs TRBV1 and TRBJ2-3; the tabulated D call, TRBD2, remains unverified against the DNA. TRBV1 is deemed a pseudogene. The CDR3 runs 18 residues. Here the CDR3 reads CTSSPRRGIVRGTDTQYF. CDR3 nucleotides: TGCACCAGCAGCCCTCGCCGGGGGATAGTTAGGGGCACAGATACGCAGTATTTT.

This clone showed up just a few times. This rearrangement joins TRBV5-8 to TRBJ2-3; D remains unclear. This CDR3 is built from 16 residues. V dropped 0 bases and J dropped 2 bases, with 13 bases sitting between them. Germline V gene sequence: CDR1 SGHTS, CDR2 YDEGEE. CDR3 DNA: TGTGCCAGCAGCTTGGACCCCGGTAGAATCACAGATACGCAGTATTTT. Protein product: CASSLDPGRITDTQYF.

This clone was counted between two and nine times. This rearrangement joins TRBV18 to TRBJ2-2; D assignment may be TRBD1 or TRBD2 (6 bases each). The V end was cut by 8 bases, the J end by 4 bases, with 17 bases between. The germline V gene encodes CDR1 KGHSH and CDR2 LQKENI. The CDR3 is made up of 15 amino acids. In DNA, the CDR3 is TGTGCCAGCACCCGCGGGACACAACTCACCGGGGAGCTGTTTTTT. This encodes CASTRGTQLTGELFF.

The V and J genes are TRBV6-5 and TRBJ1-6; D unclear. CDR3 size: 15 residues. Looked up from germline, CDR1 is MNHEY and CDR2 is SVGAGI. The germline V and J ends were trimmed by 8 bases and 9 bases, with 20 bases remaining between them. The CDR3 protein is CASSSRSGLGSPLHF. The CDR3, as DNA: TGTGCCAGCTCCTCCAGGTCGGGGTTAGGTTCACCCCTCCACTTT.

The chain carries TRBV27 and TRBJ1-2; 9 nucleotides match TRBD1. Germline V gives CDR1 MNHEY, CDR2 SMNVEV (reference sequence). CDR3 size: 16 residues. Unmatched junction bases numbered 5, after V lost 0 bases and J lost 3 bases. CDR3 DNA: TGTGCCAGCAGTTTATCCGGACAGGGGATCGACTATGGCTACACCTTC. Residues: CASSLSGQGIDYGYTF.

The chain uses TRBV4-2 and TRBJ1-5; no definite D call. Deletions cut 0 bases from V and 1 base from J, with 4 bases between. The germline CDR1 and CDR2 sequences are LGHNA and YNFKEQ. This CDR3 is 14 amino acids long. CDR3 in DNA: TGTGCCAGCAGCCAAGACACGAGCAATCAGCCCCAGCATTTT. The encoded protein is CASSQDTSNQPQHF.

Of note for this clone: The sample has other DNA sequences that encode this CDR3 too. The chain uses TRBV9 and TRBJ2-3; D is tentatively TRBD1 or TRBD2 (5 bases each). Germline CDR1 and CDR2: SGDLS and YYNGEE. With 0 bases removed from V and 1 base from J, the gap between germline ends came to 6 bases. CDR3 length equals 14 residues. DNA for the CDR3: TGTGCCAGCAGCGTAGCGGGGCGCACAGATACGCAGTATTTT. Translated, it gives CASSVAGRTDTQYF.

This clone was observed once. The chain joins TRBV15 to TRBJ2-7; a weak D match, TRBD1 (6 bases). The CDR3 is made up of 15 amino acids. The germline V gene encodes CDR1 LNHNV and CDR2 YYDKDF (reference sequence). The germline V and J ends were trimmed by 6 bases and 4 bases, with 19 bases remaining between them. CDR3 amino acids: CATRMSTGPQYEQYF. CDR3 bases: TGTGCCACCAGAATGTCGACAGGTCCCCAATACGAGCAGTACTTC.

The chain recombines TRBV7-8 with TRBJ2-3; 7 nucleotides align to TRBD1. The CDR3 consists of 13 residues. Germline-derived CDR1 and CDR2 are SGHVS and FQNEAQ. Losses at the gene ends were 2 bases for V and 11 bases for J; bases not matched to a gene: 7. This chain's CDR3 is CASSLNVGTEQYF. The DNA of the CDR3 is TGTGCCAGCAGCTTAAACGTCGGGACAGAGCAGTATTTT.

V is TRBV25-1 and J is TRBJ2-7, with TRBD1 matching over 7 bases. J gave up 1 base and V 4 bases, and 4 bases lay outside the gene matches. The germline V gene has CDR1 MGHDK and CDR2 SYGVNS. The CDR3 extends over 14 amino acids. In nucleotides, the CDR3 is TGTGCCAGCAGTGGGACAGGCTGGTCCTACGAGCAGTACTTC. Translated, it gives CASSGTGWSYEQYF.

The chain recombines TRBV5-5 with TRBJ2-2; the D call may be TRBD1 or TRBD2 (6 bases each). CDR1 is SGHKS and CDR2 is YYEKEE in the germline V gene (reference sequence). This CDR3 is built from 15 residues. Trimming shortened V by 1 base and J by 6 bases, and 13 bases separated the two germline ends. CDR3 DNA: TGTGCCAGCAGCTTGTTGGGGGGCCAGTCCGGGGAGCTGTTTTTT. Encoded protein: CASSLLGGQSGELFF.

The CDR3 protein is CASSYRASGITDTQYF. The CDR3 DNA sequence: TGTGCCAGCAGTTATCGGGCTAGCGGGATCACAGATACGCAGTATTTT. J is TRBJ2-3 and V is TRBV6-5; 9 nucleotides align to TRBD2. Germline lookup yields CDR1 MNHEY and CDR2 SVGAGI. CDR3 length: 16 amino acids. Trimming cost V 3 bases and J 2 bases; bases outside gene matches: 6.

This clone appeared a few times. The genes are TRBV11-2 and TRBJ1-2; 7 nucleotides agree with TRBD1. The CDR3 has 13 residues. V shed 2 bases, J shed 11 bases, and the junction held 8 bases outside the gene matches. CDR1 and CDR2 from the germline V gene are SGHAT and FQNNGV. Here the CDR3 reads CASSLNDRAGYTF. CDR3 in DNA: TGTGCCAGCAGCTTAAACGACAGGGCGGGATACACCTTC.

The rearrangement uses TRBV18 and TRBJ2-1; 8 bases agree with TRBD2. The V gene end was trimmed by 3 bases and the J gene end by 7 bases; junction bases not matched to a gene: 14. CDR1 is KGHSH, CDR2 LQKENI, per germline. The CDR3 runs 17 residues. CDR3 protein: CASSPFGPGLDSNEQFF. For the CDR3, the DNA is TGTGCCAGCTCACCTTTCGGGCCGGGACTAGATTCGAATGAGCAGTTCTTC.